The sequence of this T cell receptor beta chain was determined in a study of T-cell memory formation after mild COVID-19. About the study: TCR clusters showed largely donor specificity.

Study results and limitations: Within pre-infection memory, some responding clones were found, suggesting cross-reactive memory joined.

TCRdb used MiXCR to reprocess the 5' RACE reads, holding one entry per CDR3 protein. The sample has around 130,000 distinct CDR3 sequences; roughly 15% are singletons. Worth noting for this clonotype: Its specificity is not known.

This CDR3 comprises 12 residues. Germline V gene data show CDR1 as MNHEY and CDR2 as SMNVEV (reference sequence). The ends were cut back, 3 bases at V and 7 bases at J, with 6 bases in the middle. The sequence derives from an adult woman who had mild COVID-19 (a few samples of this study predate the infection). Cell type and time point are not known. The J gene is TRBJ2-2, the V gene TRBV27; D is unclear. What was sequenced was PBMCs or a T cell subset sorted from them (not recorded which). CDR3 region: CASSFFGGELFF. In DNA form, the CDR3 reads TGTGCCAGCAGTTTTTTCGGCGGGGAGCTGTTTTTT.